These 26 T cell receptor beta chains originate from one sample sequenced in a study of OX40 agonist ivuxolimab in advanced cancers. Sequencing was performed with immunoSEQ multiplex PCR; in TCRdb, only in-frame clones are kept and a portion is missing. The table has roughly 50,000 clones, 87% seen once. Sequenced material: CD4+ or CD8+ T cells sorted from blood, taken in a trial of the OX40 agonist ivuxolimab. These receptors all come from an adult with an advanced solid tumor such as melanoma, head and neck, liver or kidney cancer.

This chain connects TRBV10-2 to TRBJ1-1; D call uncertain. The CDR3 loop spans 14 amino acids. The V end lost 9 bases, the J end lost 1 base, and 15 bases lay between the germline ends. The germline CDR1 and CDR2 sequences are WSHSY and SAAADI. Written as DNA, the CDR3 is TGCGCCAGTTTGGGTTTGGTGCGGAACACTGAAGCTTTCTTT. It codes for CASLGLVRNTEAFF.

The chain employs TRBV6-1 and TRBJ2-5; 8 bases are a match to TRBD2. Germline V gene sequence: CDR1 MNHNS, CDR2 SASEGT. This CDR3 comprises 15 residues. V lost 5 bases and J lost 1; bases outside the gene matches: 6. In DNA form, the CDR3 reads TGTGCCAGCAGTCCCCGGGGGGGTGTCCAAGAGACCCAGTACTTC. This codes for CASSPRGGVQETQYF.

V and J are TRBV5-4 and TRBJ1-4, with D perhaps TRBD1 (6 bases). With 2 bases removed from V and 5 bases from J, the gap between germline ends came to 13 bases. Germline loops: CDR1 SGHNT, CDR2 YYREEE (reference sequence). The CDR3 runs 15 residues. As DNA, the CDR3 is TGTGCCAGCAGCTTCATGGGGGCATCCAATGAAAAACTGTTTTTT. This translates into CASSFMGASNEKLFF.

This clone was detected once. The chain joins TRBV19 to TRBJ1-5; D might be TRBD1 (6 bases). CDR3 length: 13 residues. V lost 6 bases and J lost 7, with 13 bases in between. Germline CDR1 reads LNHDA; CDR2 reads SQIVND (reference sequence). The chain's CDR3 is CASRFGGAQPQHF. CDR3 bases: TGTGCCAGTAGATTTGGGGGGGCACAGCCCCAGCATTTT. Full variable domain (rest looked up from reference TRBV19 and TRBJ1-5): DGGITQSPKYLFRKEGQNVTLSCEQNLNHDAMYWYRQDPGQGLRLIYYSQIVNDFQKGDIAEGYSVSREKKESFPLTVTSAQKNPTAFYLCASRFGGAQPQHFGDGTRLSIL.

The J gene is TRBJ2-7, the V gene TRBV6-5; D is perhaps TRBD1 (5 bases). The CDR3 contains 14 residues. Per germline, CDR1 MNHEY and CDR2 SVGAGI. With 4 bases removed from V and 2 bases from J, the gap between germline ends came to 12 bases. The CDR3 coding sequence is TGTGCCAGCAGTTCCACCTCAGGGACCTACGAGCAGTACTTC. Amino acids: CASSSTSGTYEQYF.

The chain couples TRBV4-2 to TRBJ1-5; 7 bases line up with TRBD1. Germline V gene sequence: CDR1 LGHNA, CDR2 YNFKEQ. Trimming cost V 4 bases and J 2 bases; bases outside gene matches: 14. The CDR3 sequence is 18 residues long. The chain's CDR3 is CASSPRGALDRGNQPQHF. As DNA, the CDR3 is TGTGCCAGCAGCCCTAGAGGCGCGTTAGACAGGGGCAATCAGCCCCAGCATTTT.

Written as DNA, the CDR3 is TGTGCCAGCAGCTCCGGACAGGGCTTTCAAGAGACCCAGTACTTC. It yields the protein CASSSGQGFQETQYF. The chain combines TRBV7-2 with TRBJ2-5; 8 bases agree with TRBD1. V dropped 4 bases and J dropped 2; count of bases not matched to a gene: 6. In germline, CDR1 is SGHTA, CDR2 FQGNSA. There are 15 residues in the CDR3.

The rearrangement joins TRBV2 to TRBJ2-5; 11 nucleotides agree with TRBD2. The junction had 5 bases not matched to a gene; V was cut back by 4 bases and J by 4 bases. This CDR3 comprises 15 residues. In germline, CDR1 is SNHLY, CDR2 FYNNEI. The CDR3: CASSGDGTSGETQYF. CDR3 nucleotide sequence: TGTGCCAGCAGTGGAGATGGGACTAGCGGAGAGACCCAGTACTTC.

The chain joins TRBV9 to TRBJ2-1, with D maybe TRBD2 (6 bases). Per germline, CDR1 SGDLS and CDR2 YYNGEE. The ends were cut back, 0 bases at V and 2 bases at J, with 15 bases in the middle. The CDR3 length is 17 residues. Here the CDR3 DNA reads TGTGCCAGCAGCGTAGACGGCGGGGCCCCCGCCTACAATGAGCAGTTCTTC. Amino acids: CASSVDGGAPAYNEQFF.

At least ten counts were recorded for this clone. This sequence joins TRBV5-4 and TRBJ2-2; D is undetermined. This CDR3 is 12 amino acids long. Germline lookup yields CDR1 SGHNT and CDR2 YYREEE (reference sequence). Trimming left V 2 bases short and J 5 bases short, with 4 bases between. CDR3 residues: CASSFLTGELFF. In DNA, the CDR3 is TGTGCCAGCAGCTTTCTAACCGGGGAGCTGTTTTTT.

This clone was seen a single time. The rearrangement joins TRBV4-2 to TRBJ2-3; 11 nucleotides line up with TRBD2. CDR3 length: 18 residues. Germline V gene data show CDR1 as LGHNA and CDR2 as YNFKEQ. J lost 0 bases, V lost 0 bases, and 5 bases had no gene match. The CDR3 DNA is TGTGCCAGCAGCCAAGACCTCCGACTAGCGGGGAGCACAGATACGCAGTATTTT. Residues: CASSQDLRLAGSTDTQYF.

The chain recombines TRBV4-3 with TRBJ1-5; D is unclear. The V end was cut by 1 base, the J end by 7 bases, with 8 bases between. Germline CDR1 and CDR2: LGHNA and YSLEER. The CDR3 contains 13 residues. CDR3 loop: CASSQVVGQPQHF. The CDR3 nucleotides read TGCGCCAGCAGCCAAGTAGTAGGACAGCCCCAGCATTTT.

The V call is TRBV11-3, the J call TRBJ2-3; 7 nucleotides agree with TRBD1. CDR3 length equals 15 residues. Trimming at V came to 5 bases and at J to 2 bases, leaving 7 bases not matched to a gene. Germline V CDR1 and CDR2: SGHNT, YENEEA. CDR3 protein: CASSHRDSNTDTQYF. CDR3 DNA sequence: TGTGCCAGCAGCCACCGGGACAGCAACACAGATACGCAGTATTTT.

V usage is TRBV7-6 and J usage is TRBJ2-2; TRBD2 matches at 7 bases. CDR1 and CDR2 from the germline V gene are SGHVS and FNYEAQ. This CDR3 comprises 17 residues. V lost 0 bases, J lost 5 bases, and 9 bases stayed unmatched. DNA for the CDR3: TGTGCCAGCAGCTTAGCCCTGTGGGAGGGTATAACCGGGGAGCTGTTTTTT. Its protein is CASSLALWEGITGELFF.

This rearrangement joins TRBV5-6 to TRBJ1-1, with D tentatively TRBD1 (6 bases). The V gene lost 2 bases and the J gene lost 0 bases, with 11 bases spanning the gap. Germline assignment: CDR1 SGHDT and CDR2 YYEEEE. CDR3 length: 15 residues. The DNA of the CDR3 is TGTGCCAGCAGCTTAGAAACAGGGTTGAACACTGAAGCTTTCTTT. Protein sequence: CASSLETGLNTEAFF.

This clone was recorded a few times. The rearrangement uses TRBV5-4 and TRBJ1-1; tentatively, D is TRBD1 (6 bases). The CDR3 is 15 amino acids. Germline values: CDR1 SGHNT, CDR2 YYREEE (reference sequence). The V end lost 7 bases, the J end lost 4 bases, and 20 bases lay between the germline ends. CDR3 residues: CASQGGNPAGTEAFF. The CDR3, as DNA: TGTGCCAGCCAAGGGGGGAATCCAGCGGGCACTGAAGCTTTCTTT. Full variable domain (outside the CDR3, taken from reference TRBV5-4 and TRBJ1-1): ETGVTQSPTHLIKTRGQQVTLRCSSQSGHNTVSWYQQALGQGPQFIFQYYREEENGRGNFPPRFSGLQFPNYSSELNVNALELDDSALYLCASQGGNPAGTEAFFGQGTRLTVV.

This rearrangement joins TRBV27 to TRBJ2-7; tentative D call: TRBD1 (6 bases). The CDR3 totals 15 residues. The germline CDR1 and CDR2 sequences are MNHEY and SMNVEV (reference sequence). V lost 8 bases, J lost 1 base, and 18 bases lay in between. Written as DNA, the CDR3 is TGTGCCAGCCCGACACAGGGTTTACCGTCCTACGAGCAGTACTTC. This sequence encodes CASPTQGLPSYEQYF.

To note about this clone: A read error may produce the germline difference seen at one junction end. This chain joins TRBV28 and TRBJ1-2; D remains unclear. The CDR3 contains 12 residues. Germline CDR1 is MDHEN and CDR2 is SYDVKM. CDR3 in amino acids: CASHRGNNGYTF. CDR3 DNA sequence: TGTGCCAGCCACCGGGGTAACAATGGCTACACCTTC.

CDR3 region: CASSQVGSGGIYEQYF. Written as DNA, the CDR3 is TGCGCCAGCAGCCAAGTCGGGTCAGGGGGCATTTACGAGCAGTACTTC. The chain joins TRBV4-1 to TRBJ2-7; the match to TRBD1 covers 8 bases. Germline CDR1 is MGHRA and CDR2 is YSYEKL. This CDR3 region has 16 residues. J gave up 4 bases and V 1 base, and 9 bases lay outside the gene matches.

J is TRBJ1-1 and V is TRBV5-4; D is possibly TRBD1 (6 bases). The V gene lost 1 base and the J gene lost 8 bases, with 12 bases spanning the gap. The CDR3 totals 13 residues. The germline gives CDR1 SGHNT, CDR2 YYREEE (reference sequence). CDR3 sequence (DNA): TGTGCCAGCAGCTTGAAAGTAGGGGGGGAAGCTTTCTTT. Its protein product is CASSLKVGGEAFF.

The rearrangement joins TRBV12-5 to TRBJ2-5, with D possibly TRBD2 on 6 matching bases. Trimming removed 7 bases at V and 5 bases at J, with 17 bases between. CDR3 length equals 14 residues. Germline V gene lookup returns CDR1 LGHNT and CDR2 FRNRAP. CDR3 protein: CASDSDREWETQYF. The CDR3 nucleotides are TGTGCTAGTGATTCTGACCGGGAGTGGGAGACCCAGTACTTC.

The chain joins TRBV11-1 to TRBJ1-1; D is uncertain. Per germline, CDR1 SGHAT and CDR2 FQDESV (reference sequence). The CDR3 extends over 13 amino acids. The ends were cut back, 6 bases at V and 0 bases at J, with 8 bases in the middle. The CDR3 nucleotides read TGTGCCAGCAGGGACTCCGTGAACACTGAAGCTTTCTTT. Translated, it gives CASRDSVNTEAFF.

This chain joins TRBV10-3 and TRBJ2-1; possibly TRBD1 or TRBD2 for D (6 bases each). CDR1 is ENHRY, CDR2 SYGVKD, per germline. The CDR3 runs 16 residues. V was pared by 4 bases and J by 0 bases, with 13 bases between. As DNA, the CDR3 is TGTGCCATCAGTGGGTACTGGGGGGCCTCCTACAATGAGCAGTTCTTC. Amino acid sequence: CAISGYWGASYNEQFF.

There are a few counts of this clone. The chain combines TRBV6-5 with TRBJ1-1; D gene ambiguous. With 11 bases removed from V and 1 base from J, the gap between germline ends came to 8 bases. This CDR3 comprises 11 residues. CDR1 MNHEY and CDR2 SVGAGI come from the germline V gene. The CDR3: CASEGNTEAFF. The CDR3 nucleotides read TGTGCCTCTGAGGGGAACACTGAAGCTTTCTTT.

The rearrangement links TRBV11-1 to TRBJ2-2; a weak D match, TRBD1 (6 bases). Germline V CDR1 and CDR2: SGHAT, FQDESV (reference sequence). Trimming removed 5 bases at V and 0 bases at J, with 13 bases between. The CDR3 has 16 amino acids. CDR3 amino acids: CASSQGSFANTGELFF. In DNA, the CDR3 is TGTGCCAGCAGCCAGGGGAGTTTCGCGAACACCGGGGAGCTGTTTTTT.

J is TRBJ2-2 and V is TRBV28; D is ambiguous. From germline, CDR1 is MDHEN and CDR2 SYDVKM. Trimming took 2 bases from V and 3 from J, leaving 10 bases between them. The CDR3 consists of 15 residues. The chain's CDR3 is CASSLAGVDTGELFF. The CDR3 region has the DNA TGTGCCAGCAGTTTAGCAGGTGTGGACACCGGGGAGCTGTTTTTT.